The entry below describes one TCR beta chain. Its specificity is not known. The data belong to a study of T cell responses to AZD1222 COVID-19 vaccine. Overall study results and limits: Without day 14 samples, only post-peak T cell repertoires were studied. Donors were mostly white British, more females; clonal diversity possibly underestimated.

CDR3 size: 13 residues. In germline, CDR1 is MNHEY, CDR2 SVGAGI. Trimming left V 2 bases short and J 3 bases short, with 7 bases between. Produced via immunoSEQ multiplex PCR; TCRdb's table is partial and in-frame only. The sample has 120,000 or so clones; around 92% are singletons. The rearrangement uses TRBV6-5 and TRBJ1-2; no clear D gene. This sample comprised peripheral blood, obtained on day 0 of AZD1222 vaccination. This TCR came from an adult in good health. The CDR3 nucleotides are TGTGCCAGCAGTTACAGGGAGCACTATGGCTACACCTTC. Translation gives CASSYREHYGYTF.